This T cell receptor (beta chain) derives from a study of neurological immune-mediated disorders. General observations from the study: Sharing of CDR3 amino acid sequences among expanded clones across subjects was absent, suggesting private repertoires in all groups. HTLV-1-associated myelopathy ranked highest for TCR clonal expansion and multiple sclerosis lowest, beneath healthy controls.

This clonotype was seen many times. The antigen remains unidentified. The cDNA was generated through 5'RACE incorporating 10-nucleotide random UMIs. The yield of each sequencing run was over 170 million TCR-beta sequences from 15-18 subjects. TCRdb called the 5' RACE reads again in MiXCR, with one record for every CDR3 protein. The table has about 30,000 distinct CDR3 sequences, approximately 5% seen once; the top ten hold roughly 1.9%. V lost 4 bases and J lost 2, with 10 bases in between. The CDR3 consists of 14 residues. Per germline, CDR1 SGHTA and CDR2 FQGNSA. The receptor's source is a woman in her forties or fifties in good health. The specimen sequenced was CD4+ T cells from blood. J is TRBJ2-3 and V is TRBV7-2, with TRBD1 as a possible D gene (6 bases). CDR3 sequence: CASSSRDTTDTQYF. Written as DNA, the CDR3 is TGTGCCAGCAGCTCTCGGGACACCACAGATACGCAGTATTTT. Filled out from reference TRBV7-2 and TRBJ2-3, the complete variable domain reads GAGVSQSPSNKVTEKGKDVELRCDPISGHTALYWYRQSLGQGLEFLIYFQGNSAPDKSGLPSDRFSAERTGGSVSTLTIQRTQQEDSAVYLCASSSRDTTDTQYFGPGTRLTVL.